This T cell receptor (beta chain) was observed in a study of blood T cell repertoires in COVID-19. Across the study: The United States, Italy and Spain supplied acute and convalescent COVID-19 samples.

As processed by the authors: Researchers report that nucleated cell counts were estimated from reference gene primer amplification. Generated by immunoSEQ multiplex PCR, the TCRdb table keeps only in-frame clones and is missing some. That table supplies the V and J calls and clone size; D and trimming were determined from the DNA. The sample lists over 95,000 clones, about 89% seen once, with roughly 19% in the top ten. The CDR3 runs to 15 residues. J gave up 2 bases and V 6 bases, and 5 bases lay outside the gene matches. Germline values: CDR1 MDHEN, CDR2 SYDVKM. The rearrangement uses TRBV28 and TRBJ2-7, with TRBD2 identical over 12 bases. The TCR originated in a human donor with acute or convalescent COVID-19. The donor label of this sample is uncertain. The sequencing sample was made of peripheral blood. The CDR3 coding sequence is TGTGCCAGCAGACTAGCGGGAGGAACTACCTACGAGCAGTACTTC. This encodes CASRLAGGTTYEQYF.